This TCR beta chain was observed in a study of early T cells in non-severe SARS-CoV-2 infection. V lost 4 bases and J 2 bases, leaving 16 bases between the germline ends. The CDR3 extends over 16 amino acids. CDR1 LNHDA and CDR2 SQIVND come from the germline V gene (reference sequence). TCRdb processed the 5' RACE reads anew with MiXCR; each CDR3 protein has one entry. The sample has around 82,000 distinct CDR3 sequences, about 14% seen once. The receptor was isolated from an adult who was a healthcare worker with PCR-confirmed SARS-CoV-2 infection or an uninfected control (not recorded which). The chain couples TRBV19 to TRBJ2-3, with D possibly being TRBD1 (6 bases). Sequencing input: whole blood. In DNA, the CDR3 is TGTGCCAGTAGTAAAGACCTCTGGGGGCCCACAGATACGCAGTATTTT. This translates into CASSKDLWGPTDTQYF.